Below, 21 T cell receptor beta chains from the same sample are listed, as sequenced in a study of beta chain features in type 1 diabetes. Reverse transcription of all isolated RNA meant that expressed TCRB transcripts were sequenced. TCRdb's copy holds only in-frame clones and misses some; the assay was immunoSEQ multiplex PCR. Of around 120,000 clones detected, 15% to 20% appear once; the ten largest clones hold around 2.5%. Whole-study results and caveats: Shortening that was moderate but significant affected the TCRB CDR3s of Type 1 diabetes patients in all four CD4+ subsets.

Their antigen targets remain unknown. Sequenced input: central memory CD4+ T cells from blood. The receptors derive from a man aged 18-30 years with type 1 diabetes.

Only a few counts were recorded for this clone. The rearrangement uses TRBV7-2 and TRBJ2-5, with TRBD1 matching over 9 bases. The CDR3 sequence is 16 residues long. Germline trimming cut 1 base from V and 5 bases from J; bases unmatched to any gene: 8. The germline V gene has CDR1 SGHTA and CDR2 FQGNSA. CDR3 protein: CASSLVGTGYIETQYF. CDR3 nucleotide sequence: TGTGCCAGCAGCTTAGTTGGGACAGGGTATATCGAGACCCAGTACTTC.

The sample holds a few counts of this clone. CDR3 sequence reads: CASNPSNYGYTF. The CDR3 region has the DNA TGTGCCAGCAATCCCTCTAACTATGGCTACACCTTC. The rearrangement joins TRBV11-2 to TRBJ1-2; D remains unclear. This CDR3 region has 12 residues. CDR1 SGHAT and CDR2 FQNNGV come from the germline V gene. Trimming removed 7 bases at V and 0 bases at J, with 6 bases between.

The rearrangement uses TRBV5-4 and TRBJ2-5; D may be TRBD1 (5 bases). The CDR3 is 15 amino acids. CDR1 and CDR2 from the germline V gene are SGHNT and YYREEE (reference sequence). The ends were cut back, 0 bases at V and 5 bases at J, with 14 bases in the middle. The CDR3 protein is CASSLDAGSAETQYF. Here the CDR3 DNA reads TGTGCCAGCAGCTTGGACGCAGGGTCAGCGGAGACCCAGTACTTC.

The rearrangement joins TRBV18 to TRBJ2-1, with TRBD2 identical over 8 bases. Germline V lookup: CDR1 KGHSH, CDR2 LQKENI. The V gene end was trimmed by 2 bases and the J gene end by 10 bases; junction bases not matched to a gene: 10. The CDR3 has 15 residues. The CDR3 bases are TGTGCCAGCTCACCATCGGATGGAATAGCGGGGGAGCAGTTCTTC. It yields the protein CASSPSDGIAGEQFF.

The J gene is TRBJ2-5, the V gene TRBV4-3; perhaps TRBD1 as D (5 bases). Trimming pared 1 base from V and 2 bases from J, leaving 11 bases between. The germline V gene has CDR1 LGHNA and CDR2 YSLEER. This CDR3 is built from 15 residues. In DNA form, the CDR3 reads TGCGCCAGCAGCCAAGGCTTTTCAGGGCAAGAGACCCAGTACTTC. This translates into CASSQGFSGQETQYF.

This sequence joins TRBV27 and TRBJ2-1, with 8 bases matching TRBD1. This CDR3 contains 14 residues. Germline V CDR1 and CDR2: MNHEY, SMNVEV (reference sequence). V shed 6 bases and J 4 bases; nucleotides not matched to a gene: 5. The CDR3 DNA is TGTGCCAGCAGAGACAGGGGACAATACAATGAGCAGTTCTTC. Residues: CASRDRGQYNEQFF.

The chain recombines TRBV14 with TRBJ2-7; D call uncertain. The ends were cut back, 9 bases at V and 2 bases at J, with 14 bases in the middle. The CDR3 has 13 amino acids. Germline V gene data show CDR1 as SGHDN and CDR2 as FVKESK. The CDR3 loop is CASGPYGAYEQYF. Written as DNA, the CDR3 is TGTGCCAGTGGGCCGTATGGCGCCTACGAGCAGTACTTC. Full variable domain (outside the CDR3, taken from reference TRBV14 and TRBJ2-7): EAGVTQFPSHSVIEKGQTVTLRCDPISGHDNLYWYRRVMGKEIKFLLHFVKESKQDESGMPNNRFLAERTGGTYSTLKVQPAELEDSGVYFCASGPYGAYEQYFGPGTRLTVT.

The chain has TRBV2 and TRBJ1-1; D may be TRBD1 (6 bases). The V and J ends lost 7 bases and 0 bases respectively, with 12 bases between them. Germline-derived CDR1 and CDR2 are SNHLY and FYNNEI. This CDR3 comprises 14 residues. CDR3 DNA: TGTGCCAGCACCCAACAGGGTTTGAACACTGAAGCTTTCTTT. Translating it yields CASTQQGLNTEAFF.

The chain links TRBV6-1 to TRBJ2-1; 9 bases are shared with TRBD2. In germline, CDR1 is MNHNS, CDR2 SASEGT. The trim removed 7 bases at V and 7 bases at J, leaving 8 bases unmatched. The CDR3 runs to 14 residues. The CDR3 region is CASNWVAGENEQFF. In nucleotides, the CDR3 is TGTGCCAGCAATTGGGTAGCGGGAGAGAATGAGCAGTTCTTC.

This chain joins TRBV7-9 and TRBJ2-7; TRBD2 matches 7 bases. This CDR3 has 13 residues. Germline trimming cut 10 bases from V and 4 bases from J; bases unmatched to any gene: 10. In germline, CDR1 is SEHNR, CDR2 FQNEAQ (reference sequence). CDR3 coding DNA: TGTGCCACCCGGCGGGGGTCGTCTTACGAGCAGTACTTC. Translated: CATRRGSSYEQYF.

This clone came up a few times. The chain combines TRBV18 with TRBJ2-7, with D possibly matching TRBD1 (6 bases). Between the trimmed V and J ends, which lost 4 bases and 0 bases, there was a span of 10 bases. Germline-derived CDR1 and CDR2 are KGHSH and LQKENI. This CDR3 is 14 amino acids long. The CDR3 sequence: CASSRDTSSYEQYF. The CDR3 DNA is TGTGCCAGCTCACGGGACACAAGCTCCTACGAGCAGTACTTC.

This clone was recorded at least ten times. Other DNA sequences in this specimen translate into the identical CDR3. The chain uses TRBV29-1 and TRBJ1-5, with D possibly matching TRBD1 (5 bases). V lost 6 bases to trimming and J lost 0 bases, with 15 bases between them. Germline assignment: CDR1 SQVTM and CDR2 ANQGSEA. CDR3 length equals 15 residues. The CDR3 DNA reads as TGCAGCGTGGGAACAGGTCTTAGTAGCAATCAGCCCCAGCATTTT. Its protein is CSVGTGLSSNQPQHF.

This clone came up a few times. This chain links TRBV9 with TRBJ2-5; tentatively, D is TRBD2 (6 bases). The CDR3 extends over 14 amino acids. Trimming cost V 0 bases and J 9 bases, with 15 bases left between them. Germline loops: CDR1 SGDLS, CDR2 YYNGEE. DNA of the CDR3: TGTGCCAGCAGCGTAGACGGCCGAACGGGGGCCCAGTACTTC. Protein sequence: CASSVDGRTGAQYF.

The J gene is TRBJ2-7, the V gene TRBV7-2, with TRBD1 matching 7 bases. V was pared by 10 bases and J by 0 bases, with 6 bases of the junction left unmatched. Germline V gene lookup returns CDR1 SGHTA and CDR2 FQGNSA. The CDR3 consists of 13 residues. This CDR3 reads CATTGDSSYEQYF. CDR3 coding DNA: TGTGCCACCACCGGGGACAGCTCCTACGAGCAGTACTTC.

This clone was observed a few times. The gene calls are TRBV6-5 and TRBJ2-3; D is undetermined. CDR1 is MNHEY, CDR2 SVGAGI, per germline. Trimming took off 10 bases at V and 0 bases at J, with 14 bases between the two ends. The CDR3 consists of 14 residues. In DNA, the CDR3 is TGTGCCACCCGGGCGGCGGACAGCACAGATACGCAGTATTTT. Translating gives CATRAADSTDTQYF.

The chain carries TRBV30 and TRBJ1-5, with 8 bases matching TRBD1. Germline lookup yields CDR1 GTSNPN and CDR2 SVGIG (reference sequence). CDR3 length equals 15 residues. V was pared by 3 bases and J by 7 bases, with 11 bases of the junction left unmatched. The CDR3 region is CAWSGPGQVGQPQHF. The CDR3 DNA reads TGTGCCTGGAGCGGACCGGGACAGGTAGGACAGCCCCAGCATTTT.

This clone was picked up a small number of times. The V gene is TRBV16, the J gene TRBJ2-5; D gene unclear. V was clipped by 0 bases and J by 6 bases, with 14 bases between them. This CDR3 region has 15 residues. The germline V gene encodes CDR1 KGHSY and CDR2 FQNENV. CDR3 nucleotide sequence: TGTGCCAGCAGCCAATCCCGGGTAGGAACAAAGACCCAGTACTTC. It is translated as CASSQSRVGTKTQYF.

This clone has only a few counts. This chain joins TRBV7-2 and TRBJ2-3; 9 bases line up with TRBD2. V lost 1 base and J lost 9; bases outside the gene matches: 5. CDR3 length: 14 residues. Germline V gene sequence: CDR1 SGHTA, CDR2 FQGNSA. The CDR3 protein is CASSLGWTSATQYF. The CDR3 bases are TGTGCCAGCAGCTTAGGCTGGACTAGCGCCACGCAGTATTTT. Complete variable domain (other parts from reference TRBV7-2 and TRBJ2-3): GAGVSQSPSNKVTEKGKDVELRCDPISGHTALYWYRQSLGQGLEFLIYFQGNSAPDKSGLPSDRFSAERTGGSVSTLTIQRTQQEDSAVYLCASSLGWTSATQYFGPGTRLTVL.

This clone was seen more than once but under ten times. The chain carries TRBV7-2 and TRBJ2-5; D is possibly TRBD2 (7 bases). V lost 5 bases and J 2 bases, leaving 18 bases between the germline ends. CDR3 size: 16 residues. Germline CDR1 SGHTA, CDR2 FQGNSA. The CDR3 region has the DNA TGTGCCAGCAGCCCTCTCGGGGGGCAAACTCAAGAGACCCAGTACTTC. This gives the protein CASSPLGGQTQETQYF.

This clone was recorded a few times. The rearrangement joins TRBV18 to TRBJ2-7; TRBD1 matches at 12 bases. V trimming: 6 bases; J trimming: 5 bases; junction bases outside the gene matches: 5. Germline assignment: CDR1 KGHSH and CDR2 LQKENI. This CDR3 is 14 amino acids long. The CDR3 DNA reads as TGTGCCAGCTCCTCCGGGACAGGGGGCGACGAGCAGTACTTC. This sequence encodes CASSSGTGGDEQYF.

The rearrangement uses TRBV7-2 and TRBJ2-7, with D uncertain. Germline lookup yields CDR1 SGHTA and CDR2 FQGNSA. V gave up 5 bases and J gave up 4 bases, with 12 bases separating them. This CDR3 is 13 amino acids long. The CDR3 loop reads CASSTKSWYEQYF. In nucleotides, the CDR3 is TGTGCCAGCAGCACTAAATCGTGGTACGAGCAGTACTTC.